Included here is one T cell receptor beta chain sequence, with context. Its antigen is currently unknown. Sequencing was performed with immunoSEQ multiplex PCR; in TCRdb, only in-frame clones are kept and a portion is missing. The sample carries around 52,000 clones, 70% to 80% recorded once. This record belongs to a study of a mutant IDH1 vaccine in newly diagnosed glioma. Across the study: Treated patients showed a male proportion of 62.5%, a female proportion of about 38%, and a mean age of 40.4 years. Study-wide points: Apparently unrelated to pseudoprogression were changes in the top peripheral T cell clonotypes.

Time point of the sample: week 35, safety follow-up. The content of each vaccine dose was 300 ug of mutant IDH1 20-mer peptide, and topical imiquimod accompanied it. The CDR3 consists of 15 residues. In germline, CDR1 is SGHTA, CDR2 FQGNSA. The V and J ends lost 5 bases and 12 bases, in that order; junction bases with no gene match: 10. This chain uses TRBV7-2 with TRBJ2-7; TRBD2 agrees at 16 bases. Sequenced here: PBMCs, sampled from a glioma patient whose treatment included an IDH1 peptide vaccine. The clonotype originates from a man aged 35 to 55 with glioma. Written as DNA, the CDR3 is TGTGCCAGCAGCCCGAGAGGGACTAGCGGGAGGGCTGCGTACTTC. It specifies CASSPRGTSGRAAYF.